The table lists the clone carrying this TCR beta chain with a few counts. The antigen is not known. The sample belongs to a study of beta chain features in type 1 diabetes. Germline loops: CDR1 MNHEY, CDR2 SVGAGI. CDR3 length: 14 residues. Every bit of the isolated RNA underwent reverse transcription, so sequencing read expressed TCRB transcripts. Profiled with immunoSEQ multiplex PCR; TCRdb holds only in-frame clones, not every one. Among about 340,000 clones listed, approximately 8.2% were seen once. Findings and caveats of the study: It was among patients, rather than healthy donors, that naive, central memory and Treg TCRB repertoires appeared more similar. Researchers report that Type 1 diabetes patients had moderately but significantly shorter TCRB CDR3s across all four CD4+ subsets.

Specimen: central memory CD4+ T cells from blood. V and J are TRBV6-5 and TRBJ2-5; D gene unclear. The DNA end is more similar to TRBJ2-7, so the J call may be wrong. This receptor was taken from a woman aged 18-35 years in good health. The CDR3 coding sequence is TGTGCCAGCAACCTACAAGGCCCGTGGGGCGAGCAGTACTTC. Translated, it gives CASNLQGPWGEQYF.